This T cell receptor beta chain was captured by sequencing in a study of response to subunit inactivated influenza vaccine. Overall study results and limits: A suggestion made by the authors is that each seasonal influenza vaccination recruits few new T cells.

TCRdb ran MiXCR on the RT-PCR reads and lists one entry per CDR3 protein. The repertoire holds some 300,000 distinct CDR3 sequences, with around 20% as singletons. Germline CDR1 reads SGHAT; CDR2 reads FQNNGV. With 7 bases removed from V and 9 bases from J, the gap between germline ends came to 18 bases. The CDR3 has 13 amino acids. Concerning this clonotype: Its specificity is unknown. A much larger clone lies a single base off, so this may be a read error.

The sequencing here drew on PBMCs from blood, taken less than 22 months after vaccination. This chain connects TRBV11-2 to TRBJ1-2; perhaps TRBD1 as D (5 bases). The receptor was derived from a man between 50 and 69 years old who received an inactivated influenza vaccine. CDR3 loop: CASNGRGVYCYTF. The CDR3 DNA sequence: TGTGCCAGCAACGGCCGGGGGGTATATTGCTACACCTTC.